A single sample gave rise to the 3 T cell receptor beta chains below, sequenced in a study of blood T cell repertoires in COVID-19. Sequenced by immunoSEQ multiplex PCR; TCRdb stores in-frame clones only, minus some. The data contain more than 85,000 clones, roughly 86% of them singletons. Material for sequencing was peripheral blood. These receptors came from a woman aged 60-75 years with acute or convalescent COVID-19.

V usage is TRBV9 and J usage is TRBJ1-3, with 8 bases identical to TRBD1. CDR1 and CDR2 from the germline V gene are SGDLS and YYNGEE. Losses at the gene ends were 8 bases for V and 7 bases for J; bases not matched to a gene: 11. The CDR3 extends over 14 amino acids. DNA of the CDR3: TGTGCCAGTTCACAGGGGGTGCCTCCGAACACCATATATTTT. As protein: CASSQGVPPNTIYF.

The chain has TRBV5-1 and TRBJ1-4; D remains unclear. The CDR3 covers 14 residues. V shed 3 bases and J shed 7 bases, with 13 bases lying between them. The V gene's germline CDR1 is SGHRS and CDR2 YFSETQ. The CDR3 loop is CASSSLGRREKLFF. The CDR3 DNA reads TGCGCCAGCAGCTCCTTAGGGAGGCGTGAAAAACTGTTTTTT.

The chain links TRBV28 to TRBJ2-7; 13 bases match TRBD2. The J segment lost 4 bases and the V segment lost 5 bases, leaving 8 bases of the junction unmatched. CDR3 length equals 16 residues. Germline V gene lookup returns CDR1 MDHEN and CDR2 SYDVKM. The CDR3 protein is CASSTHGLAGDYEQYF. CDR3 DNA sequence: TGTGCCAGCAGTACTCACGGACTAGCGGGAGATTACGAGCAGTACTTC.